These 13 T cell receptor beta chains originate from one sample sequenced in a study of blood T cell repertoires in COVID-19 (dated by TCRdb to the early 2020s). To prepare the library, the immunoSEQ multiplex PCR assay was applied. The table comes from immuneACCESS by way of TCRdb, which keeps in-frame sequences with V and J called. Part of the clones is missing from these tables; in studies checked, under half for an unresolved V gene and the rest for unknown reasons. The table for this sample lists roughly 330,000 clones; around 87% of them were counted only once. Together, the top ten hold around 4% of the sample. Input material: peripheral blood. The receptors derive from a woman in her fifties or sixties with active or convalescent COVID-19.

This clone turned up a few times. This rearrangement joins TRBV29-1 to TRBJ2-3, with TRBD1 matching 7 bases. The germline CDR1 and CDR2 sequences are SQVTM and ANQGSEA. The CDR3 has 13 amino acids. The V segment lost 7 bases and the J segment 2 bases; nucleotides outside the gene matches: 6. CDR3 region: CSGLTGNTDTQYF. The CDR3 DNA reads TGCAGCGGCCTGACAGGGAACACAGATACGCAGTATTTT.

The chain is built from TRBV7-2 and TRBJ1-5; 7 nucleotides match TRBD1. The CDR3 is made up of 15 amino acids. The germline CDR1 and CDR2 sequences are SGHTA and FQGNSA. V lost 4 bases to trimming and J lost 4 bases; unmatched junction nucleotides: 7. CDR3 nucleotides: TGTGCCAGCAGCTCCCGACAGGGAGAGAATCAGCCCCAGCATTTT. Translating gives CASSSRQGENQPQHF.

V is TRBV14 and J is TRBJ1-1; D might be TRBD1 (5 bases). The CDR3 runs to 15 residues. V lost 4 bases, J lost 1 base, and 13 bases lay in between. Germline V gene lookup returns CDR1 SGHDN and CDR2 FVKESK. The CDR3 DNA is TGTGCCAGCAGCCTTTCGGAGGGACCGAACACTGAAGCTTTCTTT. It is translated as CASSLSEGPNTEAFF.

Concerning this clone itself: This same CDR3 is encoded by further DNA sequences in the sample. The chain links TRBV11-3 to TRBJ2-7, with TRBD1 as a possible D gene (6 bases). CDR1 and CDR2 (germline): SGHNT, YENEEA. The V end was cut by 4 bases, the J end by 0 bases, with 25 bases between. The CDR3 covers 19 residues. The CDR3 sequence: CASSSPYAVGHRSSYEQYF. The CDR3 bases are TGTGCCAGCAGCTCTCCCTATGCGGTGGGACACCGAAGCTCCTACGAGCAGTACTTC.

This clone was detected many times. The V gene is TRBV6-2 or TRBV6-3, the J gene TRBJ2-2, with 8 positions matching TRBD2. Per germline, CDR1 MNHEY and CDR2 SVGEGT. This CDR3 has 14 residues. V was clipped by 4 bases and J by 6 bases; unmatched bases: 4. Written as DNA, the CDR3 is TGTGCCAGCAGTTCGGGACTAGAGTCCGGGGAGCTGTTTTTT. It translates to CASSSGLESGELFF.

This chain's CDR3 is CASSFSGNQPQHF. The DNA for the CDR3 is TGTGCCAGCTCATTCAGCGGCAATCAGCCCCAGCATTTT. J is TRBJ1-5 and V is TRBV18; D is unclear. This CDR3 has 13 amino acids. CDR1 is KGHSH, CDR2 LQKENI, per germline. Trimming took off 5 bases at V and 2 bases at J, with 7 bases between the two ends.

V gene TRBV2 combines with J gene TRBJ1-2, with D possibly being TRBD1 (5 bases). The V gene lost 2 bases and the J gene lost 4 bases, with 11 bases spanning the gap. The CDR3 is 14 amino acids. The germline CDR1 and CDR2 sequences are SNHLY and FYNNEI. CDR3 nucleotide sequence: TGTGCCAGCAGTGAACAGGGAGGAGGCTATGGCTACACCTTC. This codes for CASSEQGGGYGYTF.

The chain links TRBV5-1 to TRBJ2-5, with TRBD2 identical over 9 bases. From germline, CDR1 is SGHRS and CDR2 YFSETQ. The CDR3 consists of 15 residues. The trim removed 6 bases at V and 5 bases at J, leaving 11 bases unmatched. CDR3 sequence reads: CASTNGGRAVETQYF. In DNA form, the CDR3 reads TGCGCCAGCACCAATGGCGGGAGGGCCGTTGAGACCCAGTACTTC.

The gene calls are TRBV3-1 (or the pseudogene TRBV3-2) and TRBJ2-5; weak D call: TRBD1 (7 bases). The CDR3 is 14 residues long. Trimming took off 1 base at V and 4 bases at J, with 10 bases between the two ends. Germline assignment: CDR1 LGHDT and CDR2 YNNKEL (reference sequence). The CDR3 DNA is TGTGCCAGCAGCCAAGGACAGGGAGGAGAGACCCAGTACTTC. Protein sequence: CASSQGQGGETQYF.

The CDR3 DNA follows: TGTGCCAGCAGCGCCCGGGGACAGGGAGACTATGGCTACACCTTC. Translation gives CASSARGQGDYGYTF. This chain uses TRBV7-9 with TRBJ1-2, with 9 bases lining up with TRBD1. V gave up 5 bases and J gave up 3 bases; unmatched junction bases: 7. Germline CDR1 and CDR2: SEHNR and FQNEAQ (reference sequence). This CDR3 is 15 amino acids long.

V usage is TRBV3-1 (or the pseudogene TRBV3-2) and J usage is TRBJ2-2; D may be TRBD1 (6 bases). V shed 4 bases and J shed 8 bases, with 20 bases lying between them. Germline CDR1 reads LGHDT; CDR2 reads YNNKEL (reference sequence). This CDR3 is 16 amino acids long. The CDR3 spells CASSPTGTQKGGELFF. Written as DNA, the CDR3 is TGTGCCAGCAGCCCCACCGGGACACAAAAGGGAGGGGAGCTGTTTTTT.

This clone was observed a single time. The V gene is TRBV19, the J gene TRBJ2-2; no clear D gene. Trimming removed 6 bases from V and 6 bases from J, with 17 bases in between. CDR1 LNHDA and CDR2 SQIVND come from the germline V gene (reference sequence). CDR3 length: 15 amino acids. The CDR3 DNA reads as TGTGCCAGTAGCCTGGCGAGGATGTGGTCCGGGGAGCTGTTTTTT. Protein sequence: CASSLARMWSGELFF.

The chain combines TRBV7-9 with TRBJ1-1; no clear D gene. V lost 2 bases, J lost 0 bases, and 4 bases lay in between. The CDR3 loop spans 13 amino acids. Germline V lookup: CDR1 SEHNR, CDR2 FQNEAQ (reference sequence). DNA for the CDR3: TGTGCCAGCAGCTTAAGCTTGAACACTGAAGCTTTCTTT. Its translation: CASSLSLNTEAFF.